This TCR beta chain was sequenced during a study of identical twins. Overall study findings and caveats: Conclusions were based on cross-sectional statistical analysis, without following the same donors.

A word on this clonotype: Its antigen is as yet unknown.

All donors were healthy Caucasians. TCRdb fed the 5' RACE reads into MiXCR, producing one record per CDR3 protein. The repertoire holds hundreds of thousands of distinct CDR3 sequences, about 12% seen once, with 1.5% to 2% in the top ten. V lost 1 base and J lost 9; bases outside the gene matches: 7. Germline-derived CDR1 and CDR2 are LGHDT and YNNKEL (reference sequence). CDR3 size: 16 residues. These records were also assigned to another study, of yellow fever vaccine responses in identical twins.

Specimen: PBMCs. This receptor was identified in a young woman in good health. The chain employs TRBV3-1 and TRBJ2-2, with TRBD2 matching over 11 bases. This CDR3 is CASSQALAGGLRELFF. The CDR3 DNA follows: TGTGCCAGCAGCCAAGCTCTAGCGGGAGGTTTACGGGAGCTGTTTTTT.